A single sample gave rise to the 21 T cell receptor beta chains below, sequenced in a study of blood T cell repertoires in COVID-19. TCRdb's table, derived via immunoSEQ multiplex PCR, lists solely in-frame clones and lacks some. The table lists around 200,000 clones, about 84% of them singletons, with around 6% in the top ten. Sequencing was carried out using PBMCs or T cells enriched from blood (not recorded which). These receptors all come from a man in his forties or fifties with acute COVID-19.

This chain uses TRBV19 with TRBJ1-4, with TRBD1 matching 7 bases. The CDR3 totals 14 residues. The ends lost 6 bases at V and 8 bases at J; junction bases unmatched: 9. Germline values: CDR1 LNHDA, CDR2 SQIVND (reference sequence). The CDR3 nucleotides read TGTGCCAGTAGCCCTGGGACAGCTGGGGAAAAACTGTTTTTT. Its translation is CASSPGTAGEKLFF.

The rearrangement links TRBV6-5 to TRBJ1-4; D is uncertain. CDR1 is MNHEY, CDR2 SVGAGI, per germline. This CDR3 is built from 13 residues. V lost 11 bases, J lost 5 bases, and 15 bases lay in between. The DNA of the CDR3 is TGTGCCGGGAGACGGGGAGTAAATGAAAAACTGTTTTTT. Translating it yields CAGRRGVNEKLFF.

In this sample, this clone turned up once. The chain recombines TRBV10-3 with TRBJ2-1; 12 nucleotides line up with TRBD1. V was clipped by 11 bases and J by 5 bases; unmatched bases: 7. The CDR3 contains 14 residues. Looked up from germline, CDR1 is ENHRY and CDR2 is SYGVKD. CDR3 in DNA: TGTGCCCCTGGGGACAGGGGGCGGAACAATGAGCAGTTCTTC. Protein: CAPGDRGRNNEQFF.

V usage is TRBV2 and J usage is TRBJ1-2, with 7 bases that match TRBD1. Unmatched junction bases numbered 3, after V lost 8 bases and J lost 0 bases. Germline V gene lookup returns CDR1 SNHLY and CDR2 FYNNEI. This CDR3 is built from 13 residues. CDR3 nucleotide sequence: TGTGCCAGCCGCCAGGGGGCTAACTATGGCTACACCTTC. Translating gives CASRQGANYGYTF.

The gene calls are TRBV28 and TRBJ1-2; unclear D gene. The V gene lost 10 bases and the J gene lost 4 bases, with 13 bases spanning the gap. Germline-derived CDR1 and CDR2 are MDHEN and SYDVKM. The CDR3 contains 12 residues. The CDR3 bases are TGTGCCACCGTAGAGGGCATCTATGGCTACACCTTC. This gives the protein CATVEGIYGYTF.

The rearrangement uses TRBV28 and TRBJ1-1; 8 bases are a match to TRBD1. The CDR3 consists of 14 residues. The trim removed 4 bases at V and 7 bases at J, leaving 8 bases unmatched. The germline CDR1 and CDR2 sequences are MDHEN and SYDVKM. The CDR3 DNA follows: TGTGCCAGCAGTTACCCGGACAGGGAGGATGAAGCTTTCTTT. It is translated as CASSYPDREDEAFF.

This rearrangement joins TRBV7-9 to TRBJ1-4; D remains unclear. This CDR3 has 12 amino acids. The germline V and J ends were trimmed by 4 bases and 5 bases, with 5 bases remaining between them. In germline, CDR1 is SEHNR, CDR2 FQNEAQ (reference sequence). The CDR3 DNA follows: TGTGCCAGCAGCTCCGGGAATGAAAAACTGTTTTTT. It encodes CASSSGNEKLFF.

The rearrangement joins TRBV4-1 to TRBJ1-1; no firm D call. V was cut by 2 bases and J by 1 base, with 14 bases left in between. This CDR3 region has 16 residues. Germline values: CDR1 MGHRA, CDR2 YSYEKL. This CDR3 is CASSQSILRQNTEAFF. CDR3 DNA sequence: TGCGCCAGCAGCCAAAGTATTCTCAGGCAGAACACTGAAGCTTTCTTT.

The V gene is TRBV4-3, the J gene TRBJ1-5; the D is unclear. The ends were cut back, 1 base at V and 1 base at J, with 8 bases in the middle. CDR1 LGHNA and CDR2 YSLEER come from the germline V gene. The CDR3 consists of 15 residues. The CDR3 sequence: CASSQGGNSNQPQHF. Here the CDR3 DNA reads TGCGCCAGCAGCCAAGGAGGGAACAGCAATCAGCCCCAGCATTTT.

The V call is TRBV24-1, the J call TRBJ2-4; no firm D call. The CDR3 has 12 residues. Germline CDR1 and CDR2: KGHDR and SFDVKD. V lost 4 bases to trimming and J lost 9 bases, with 9 bases between them. The CDR3 DNA reads as TGTGCCACCAGTGAGGTAGGAGTCATTCAGTACTTC. Translated: CATSEVGVIQYF.

The chain couples TRBV11-2 to TRBJ2-5, with D perhaps matching TRBD2 (6 bases). The CDR3 loop spans 15 amino acids. Per the germline V gene, CDR1 is SGHAT and CDR2 is FQNNGV. V gave up 4 bases and J gave up 4 bases, with 16 bases separating them. The CDR3 loop is CASSSGVAGPETQYF. For the CDR3, the DNA is TGTGCCAGCAGCTCCGGGGTCGCGGGACCAGAGACCCAGTACTTC.

This sequence joins TRBV6-2 or TRBV6-3 and TRBJ2-2; 7 nucleotides match TRBD2. With 4 bases clipped from V and 5 bases from J, the junction kept 10 bases outside the gene matches. The V gene's germline CDR1 is MNHEY and CDR2 SVGEGT. The CDR3 length is 16 residues. The CDR3 coding sequence is TGTGCCAGCAGTTCCTTTGGCGGGAGAGGTACCGGGGAGCTGTTTTTT. This codes for CASSSFGGRGTGELFF.

CDR3 amino acids: CASSSGPGLADFNEQFF. The CDR3 nucleotides read TGTGCCAGCAGTTCAGGGCCGGGACTAGCGGACTTCAATGAGCAGTTCTTC. V gene TRBV7-2 combines with J gene TRBJ2-1; 11 bases are shared with TRBD2. The junction had 13 bases not matched to a gene; V was cut back by 6 bases and J by 6 bases. Looked up from germline, CDR1 is SGHTA and CDR2 is FQGNSA. The CDR3 covers 17 residues.

The J gene is TRBJ2-7, the V gene TRBV6-5; 7 nucleotides match TRBD2. CDR1 and CDR2 from the germline V gene are MNHEY and SVGAGI. Trimming removed 6 bases from V and 4 bases from J; junction bases left unmatched: 6. This CDR3 is 13 amino acids long. CDR3 amino acids: CASRTGTTYEQYF. The CDR3 region has the DNA TGTGCCAGCAGGACCGGGACTACTTACGAGCAGTACTTC.

V usage is TRBV24-1 and J usage is TRBJ1-2; D perhaps matches TRBD1 (5 bases). The CDR3 loop spans 13 amino acids. Trimming took off 1 base at V and 6 bases at J, with 8 bases between the two ends. Germline V gene data show CDR1 as KGHDR and CDR2 as SFDVKD. CDR3 coding DNA: TGTGCCACCAGTGATTTCAAAGGGGATGGCTACACCTTC. The encoded protein is CATSDFKGDGYTF.

The V and J genes are TRBV5-5 and TRBJ1-1; tentatively, D is TRBD1 (5 bases). The germline gives CDR1 SGHKS, CDR2 YYEKEE (reference sequence). This CDR3 has 14 residues. Deletions cut 1 base from V and 0 bases from J, with 7 bases between. The CDR3 loop is CASSLQGMNTEAFF. DNA of the CDR3: TGTGCCAGCAGCTTGCAGGGCATGAACACTGAAGCTTTCTTT. Complete variable domain (other parts from reference TRBV5-5 and TRBJ1-1): DAGVTQSPTHLIKTRGQQVTLRCSPISGHKSVSWYQQVLGQGPQFIFQYYEKEERGRGNFPDRFSARQFPNYSSELNVNALLLGDSALYLCASSLQGMNTEAFFGQGTRLTVV.

This chain links TRBV7-8 with TRBJ1-1; a weak D match, TRBD1 (6 bases). Trimming shortened V by 4 bases and J by 4 bases, and 22 bases separated the two germline ends. Germline CDR1 reads SGHVS; CDR2 reads FQNEAQ. This CDR3 has 17 residues. The CDR3 DNA is TGTGCCAGCAGCTCACGCGCCGGGACAAACCCGATCACTGAAGCTTTCTTT. It is translated as CASSSRAGTNPITEAFF. Variable domain in full (rest from reference TRBV7-8 and TRBJ1-1): GAGVSQSPRYKVAKRGQDVALRCDPISGHVSLFWYQQALGQGPEFLTYFQNEAQLDKSGLPSDRFFAERPEGSVSTLKIQRTQQEDSAVYLCASSSRAGTNPITEAFFGQGTRLTVV.

The chain recombines TRBV4-3 with TRBJ2-7; 9 positions match TRBD1. Trimming cost V 1 base and J 7 bases; bases outside gene matches: 8. Germline V CDR1 and CDR2: LGHNA, YSLEER. The CDR3 has 15 amino acids. This CDR3 reads CASSQGPTGGEEQYF. In DNA form, the CDR3 reads TGCGCCAGCAGCCAAGGTCCAACAGGGGGCGAAGAGCAGTACTTC.

The rearrangement uses TRBV5-6 and TRBJ1-2; D not resolved. Germline V gene lookup returns CDR1 SGHDT and CDR2 YYEEEE. The V and J ends lost 2 bases and 3 bases respectively, with 8 bases between them. This CDR3 spans 13 amino acids. The CDR3 nucleotides read TGTGCCAGCAGCTTTGAGGTGGACTATGGCTACACCTTC. Translated: CASSFEVDYGYTF.

The gene calls are TRBV6-1 and TRBJ1-2; D gene unclear. V gave up 3 bases and J gave up 7 bases, with 18 bases separating them. The CDR3 length is 15 residues. Germline V gene sequence: CDR1 MNHNS, CDR2 SASEGT. The CDR3 spells CASSDPTSPRVGYTF. In DNA form, the CDR3 reads TGTGCCAGCAGTGACCCTACCTCTCCGCGGGTTGGCTACACCTTC.

The V and J genes are TRBV27 and TRBJ2-6; no firm D call. Deletions cut 4 bases from V and 2 bases from J, with 9 bases between. The length of the CDR3 is 15 residues. The germline CDR1 and CDR2 sequences are MNHEY and SMNVEV (reference sequence). The CDR3 DNA reads as TGTGCCAGCAGTTCCAGGTCTACTGGGGCCAACGTCCTGACTTTC. Its translation: CASSSRSTGANVLTF.